Listed below are T cell receptor beta chains from one sample, sequenced in a study of tumor-infiltrating lymphocytes in primary liver carcinoma. TCRdb reprocessed the multiplex PCR reads via MiXCR and lists one record per CDR3 protein. The table has 320,000 or so distinct CDR3 sequences, roughly two thirds seen once. Sequenced sample: peripheral blood. Receptor source: a man in his forties or fifties with primary liver carcinoma and hepatitis B virus infection. CDR3s include the opening cysteine and the closing phenylalanine or tryptophan. The D gene is left open where the match is weak. Rows may omit the clone size; those that give it use once, few, many or a size class.

clone_size | d_call | j_call | v_call | cdr3_aa | cdr3_nt
- | - | TRBJ2-2 | TRBV7-8 | CASGGAGPNTGELFF | TGTGCCAGCGGCGGGGCGGGACCGAACACCGGGGAGCTGTTTTTT
- | - | TRBJ2-7 | TRBV6-1 | CASCLDWTEIYEQYF | TGTGCCAGCTGCCTCGATTGGACCGAAATCTACGAGCAGTACTTC
- | - | TRBJ2-3 | TRBV12-3/TRBV12-4 | CASSPDGSSDMQYF | TGTGCCAGCAGTCCGGACGGGAGCTCAGATATGCAGTATTTT
few | - | TRBJ1-6 | TRBV18 | CASSPSGSDSPLHF | TGTGCCAGCTCACCGTCTGGGTCTGATTCACCCCTCCACTTT
once | - | TRBJ2-3 | TRBV11-2 | CASNLGRSTGTQYF | TGTGCCAGCAACTTAGGGCGGAGCACAGGTACGCAGTATTTT
- | - | TRBJ2-7 | TRBV6-6 | CASSYSTTLTYEQYF | TGTGCCAGCAGTTACTCCACGACACTAACCTACGAGCAGTACTTC
- | TRBD2 | TRBJ2-3 | TRBV5-1 | CASSLGSAGGATDTQYF | TGCGCCAGCAGCTTGGGGTCAGCGGGAGGGGCCACAGATACGCAGTATTTT
- | - | TRBJ2-1 | TRBV20-1 | CSANPVGNEQFF | TGCAGTGCTAACCCTGTAGGGAATGAGCAGTTCTTC
few | TRBD1 | TRBJ2-4 | TRBV30 | CAWSVRPGQGRVAKNIQYF | TGTGCCTGGAGTGTACGGCCGGGACAGGGACGAGTTGCCAAAAACATTCAGTACTTC
- | TRBD1 | TRBJ2-3 | TRBV11-2 | CAGSGIEGAATDTQYF | TGTGCCGGCAGCGGAATAGAGGGGGCTGCGACAGATACGCAATATTTT
few | - | TRBJ1-3 | TRBV5-4 | CASSLDPGSSGNTIYF | TGTGCCAGCAGCTTGGATCCGGGGAGCTCTGGAAACACCATATATTTT
few | TRBD1 | TRBJ2-3 | TRBV7-9 | CASSQNRDRDTDTQYF | TGTGCCAGCAGCCAAAACCGGGACAGAGACACAGATACGCAGTATTTT
many | - | TRBJ2-6 | TRBV6-2/TRBV6-3 | CASNRPQGTGANVLTF | TGTGCCAGCAACCGTCCTCAGGGAACCGGGGCCAACGTCCTGACTTTC
few | - | TRBJ2-7 | TRBV5-1 | CASSLGPSNSYEQYF | TGCGCCAGCAGCTTGGGACCCTCGAACTCCTACGAGCAGTACTTC
few | - | TRBJ2-1 | TRBV5-1 | CASSPWGDTNNEQFF | TGCGCCAGCAGCCCATGGGGGGACACGAACAATGAGCAGTTCTTC
few | TRBD1 | TRBJ2-5 | TRBV5-6 | CASSLSRGLETQYF | TGTGCCAGCAGCTTATCCAGGGGGCTGGAGACCCAGTACTTC
- | - | TRBJ1-1 | TRBV12-3/TRBV12-4 | CASSLGEFTGAFF | TGTGCCAGCAGTTTAGGGGAATTCACTGGAGCTTTCTTT
- | - | TRBJ2-2 | TRBV11-2 | CASRKGRIGNTWELFF | TGTGCCAGCCGCAAAGGAAGGATAGGGAACACCTGGGAGCTGTTTTTT
few | - | TRBJ2-7 | TRBV28 | CASRGGDRYEQYF | TGTGCCAGTCGAGGCGGGGACCGCTACGAGCAGTACTTC
- | - | TRBJ2-2 | TRBV6-2/TRBV6-3 | CASGDSGNIGELFF | TGTGCGTCGGGAGACTCCGGAAACATCGGGGAGCTGTTTTTT
- | - | TRBJ1-3 | TRBV20-1 | CSARNGGNTIYF | TGCAGTGCGAGAAATGGAGGGAACACCATATATTTT
many | - | TRBJ2-2 | TRBV6-2/TRBV6-3 | CASSRDPGTGELFF | TGTGCCAGCAGCCGCGACCCGGGGACCGGGGAGCTGTTTTTT
- | TRBD2 | TRBJ2-5 | TRBV29-1 | CSVDHGLAGGGQEIQYF | TGCAGCGTTGACCATGGACTAGCGGGAGGAGGACAAGAGATCCAGTACTTC